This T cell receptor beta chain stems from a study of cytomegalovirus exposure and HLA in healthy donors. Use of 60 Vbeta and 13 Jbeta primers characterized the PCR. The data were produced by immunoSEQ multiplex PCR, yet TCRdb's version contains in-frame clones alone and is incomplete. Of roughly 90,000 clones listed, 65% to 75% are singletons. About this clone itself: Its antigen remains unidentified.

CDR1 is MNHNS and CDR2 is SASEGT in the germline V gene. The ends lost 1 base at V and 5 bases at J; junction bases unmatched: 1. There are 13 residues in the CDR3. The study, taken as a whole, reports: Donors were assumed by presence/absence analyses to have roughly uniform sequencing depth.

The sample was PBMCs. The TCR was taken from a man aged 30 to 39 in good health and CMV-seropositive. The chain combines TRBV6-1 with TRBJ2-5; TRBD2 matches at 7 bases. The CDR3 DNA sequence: TGTGCCAGCAGTGAAGTGGGAGGGGAGACCCAGTACTTC. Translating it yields CASSEVGGETQYF.